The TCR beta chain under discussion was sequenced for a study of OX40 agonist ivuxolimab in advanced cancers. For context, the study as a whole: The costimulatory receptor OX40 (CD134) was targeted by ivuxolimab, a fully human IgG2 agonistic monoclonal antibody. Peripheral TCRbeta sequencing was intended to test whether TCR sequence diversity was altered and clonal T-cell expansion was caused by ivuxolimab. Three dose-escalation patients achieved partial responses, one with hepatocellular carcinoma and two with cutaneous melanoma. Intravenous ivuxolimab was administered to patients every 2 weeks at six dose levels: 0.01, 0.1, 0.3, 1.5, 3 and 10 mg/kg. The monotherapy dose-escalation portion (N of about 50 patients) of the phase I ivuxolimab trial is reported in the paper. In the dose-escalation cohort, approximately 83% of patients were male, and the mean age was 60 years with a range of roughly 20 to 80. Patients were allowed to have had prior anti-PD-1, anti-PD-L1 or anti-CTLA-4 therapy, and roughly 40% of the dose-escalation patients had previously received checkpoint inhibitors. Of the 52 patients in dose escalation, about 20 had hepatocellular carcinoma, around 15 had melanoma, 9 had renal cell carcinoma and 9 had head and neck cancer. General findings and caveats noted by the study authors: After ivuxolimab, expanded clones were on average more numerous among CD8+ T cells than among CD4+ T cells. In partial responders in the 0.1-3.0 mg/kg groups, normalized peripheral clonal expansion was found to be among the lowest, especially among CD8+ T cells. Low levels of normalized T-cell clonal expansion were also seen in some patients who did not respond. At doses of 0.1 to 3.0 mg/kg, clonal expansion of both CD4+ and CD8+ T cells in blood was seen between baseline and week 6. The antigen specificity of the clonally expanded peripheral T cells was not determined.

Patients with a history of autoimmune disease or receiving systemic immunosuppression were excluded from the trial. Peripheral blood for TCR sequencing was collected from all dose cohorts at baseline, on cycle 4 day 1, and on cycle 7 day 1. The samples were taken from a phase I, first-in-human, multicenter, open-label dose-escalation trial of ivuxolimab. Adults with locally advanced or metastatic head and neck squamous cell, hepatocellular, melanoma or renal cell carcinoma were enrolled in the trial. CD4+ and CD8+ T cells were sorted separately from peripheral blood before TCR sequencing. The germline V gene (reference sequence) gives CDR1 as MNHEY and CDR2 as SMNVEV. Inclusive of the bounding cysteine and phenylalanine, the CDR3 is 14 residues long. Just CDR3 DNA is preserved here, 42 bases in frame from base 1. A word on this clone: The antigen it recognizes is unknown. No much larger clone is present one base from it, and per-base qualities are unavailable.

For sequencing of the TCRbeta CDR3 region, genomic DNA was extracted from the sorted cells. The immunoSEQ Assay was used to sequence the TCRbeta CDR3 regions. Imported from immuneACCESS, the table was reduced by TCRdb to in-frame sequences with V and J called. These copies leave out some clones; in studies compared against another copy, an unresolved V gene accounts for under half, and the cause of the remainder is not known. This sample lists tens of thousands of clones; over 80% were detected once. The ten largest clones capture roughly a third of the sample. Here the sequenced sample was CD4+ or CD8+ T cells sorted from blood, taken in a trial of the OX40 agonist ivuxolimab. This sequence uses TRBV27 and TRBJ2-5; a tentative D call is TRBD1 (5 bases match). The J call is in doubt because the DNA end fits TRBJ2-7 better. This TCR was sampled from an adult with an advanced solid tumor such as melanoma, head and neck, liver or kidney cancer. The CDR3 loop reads CASSLSRQGNEQYF. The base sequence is TGTGCCAGCAGTTTATCCCGCCAGGGCAACGAGCAGTACTTC.